The subject of this entry is one T cell receptor beta chain. Repertoires were generated with immunoSEQ multiplex PCR, while TCRdb's copy carries only in-frame clones and drops some. Of fewer than 300,000 clones in the sample, roughly 82% were seen once. This CDR3 comprises 13 residues. Germline assignment: CDR1 LGHDT and CDR2 YNNKEL (reference sequence). V lost 4 bases and J lost 10; bases outside the gene matches: 2. The data derive from a study of control samples from healthy donors and cancer patients. The clonotype was recovered from a woman aged 55-75 years with lung cancer. Input material: PBMCs. This chain links TRBV3-1 (or the pseudogene TRBV3-2) with TRBJ2-1; 12 nucleotides line up with TRBD2. The CDR3 sequence: CASSPTSGREQFF. The CDR3 DNA follows: TGTGCCAGCAGCCCGACTAGCGGGAGAGAGCAGTTCTTC.